These 15 T cell receptor beta chains were sequenced from one sample in a study of T-cell reconstitution after alpha-beta-depleted transplantation in children. The TCRbeta library was prepared with unique molecular identifiers. Each CDR3 protein gets one entry after TCRdb re-called the PCR reads with MiXCR. The sample includes about 100,000 distinct CDR3 sequences, 6.4% of them seen just once. Specimen: PBMCs, mostly from graft donor cells, collected 360 days after TCRalphabeta/CD19-depleted stem cell transplant. These TCRs come from a male patient between 2 and 10 years old who had a stem cell transplant for acute lymphoblastic leukemia, so the T cells may come from the graft donor.

In this sample, this clonotype turned up many times. The V call is TRBV20-1, the J call TRBJ2-7; D tentatively reads TRBD1 or TRBD2 (5 bases each). The V gene's germline CDR1 is DFQATT and CDR2 SNEGSKA (reference sequence). The CDR3 has 15 residues. Trimming left V 4 bases short and J 5 bases short, with 21 bases between. This CDR3 is CSANDPGSRGDEQYF. Written as DNA, the CDR3 is TGCAGTGCTAACGACCCGGGCAGCAGAGGGGACGAGCAGTACTTC.

This clonotype was picked up many times. V and J are TRBV6-1 and TRBJ1-1, with 7 bases lining up with TRBD1. CDR3 size: 13 residues. The germline V gene encodes CDR1 MNHNS and CDR2 SASEGT. After removal of 4 bases from V and 1 base from J, the junction contained 0 bases not matched to a gene. CDR3 coding DNA: TGTGCCAGCAGTGGACAGGGGAACACTGAAGCTTTCTTT. Encoded protein: CASSGQGNTEAFF.

Many counts were recorded for this clonotype. The CDR3 is CASSRQGEGTEAFF. The DNA of the CDR3 is TGCGCCAGCAGCCGACAGGGGGAGGGGACTGAAGCTTTCTTT. The chain combines TRBV5-1 with TRBJ1-1; the match to TRBD1 covers 9 bases. The CDR3 totals 14 residues. Germline CDR1 reads SGHRS; CDR2 reads YFSETQ. The J segment lost 5 bases and the V segment lost 4 bases, leaving 6 bases of the junction unmatched.

The chain recombines TRBV24-1 with TRBJ1-5; D possibly corresponds to TRBD1 (5 bases). Trimming pared 7 bases from V and 10 bases from J, leaving 22 bases between. Per germline, CDR1 KGHDR and CDR2 SFDVKD. CDR3 length: 15 residues. The CDR3 DNA reads TGTGCCACCAGGGAGGGCAGAAGGGGCGGTCATCCCCAGCATTTT. Translated, it gives CATREGRRGGHPQHF.

The table lists this clonotype with many counts. This chain connects TRBV28 to TRBJ2-5, with D possibly TRBD1 on 6 matching bases. V was trimmed by 2 bases and J by 0 bases, leaving 7 bases between them. This CDR3 has 14 residues. Per the germline V gene, CDR1 is MDHEN and CDR2 is SYDVKM. CDR3 sequence: CASSLAGDQETQYF. The CDR3 coding sequence is TGTGCCAGCAGTTTAGCAGGGGACCAAGAGACCCAGTACTTC.

This clonotype showed up many times. The chain recombines TRBV10-3 with TRBJ2-7; D call uncertain. The germline V gene has CDR1 ENHRY and CDR2 SYGVKD. The CDR3 spans 12 residues. The V and J ends lost 3 bases and 6 bases respectively, with 9 bases between them. The CDR3 loop reads CAISDRRLEQYF. CDR3 bases: TGTGCCATCAGTGACAGAAGGCTCGAGCAGTACTTC.

This clonotype has ten or more counts. J is TRBJ1-1 and V is TRBV3-1; 8 positions match TRBD1. The germline CDR1 and CDR2 sequences are LGHDT and YNNKEL (reference sequence). The CDR3 length is 15 residues. V lost 0 bases to trimming and J lost 1 base; unmatched junction nucleotides: 1. The CDR3 DNA is TGTGCCAGCAGCCAAGATGGACAGGGGAACACTGAAGCTTTCTTT. This translates into CASSQDGQGNTEAFF. The whole variable domain, filled in from reference TRBV3-1 and TRBJ1-1, reads DTAVSQTPKYLVTQMGNDKSIKCEQNLGHDTMYWYKQDSKKFLKIMFSYNNKELIINETVPNRFSPKSPDKAHLNLHINSLELGDSAVYFCASSQDGQGNTEAFFGQGTRLTVV.

The chain has TRBV5-6 and TRBJ2-1; 8 nucleotides agree with TRBD2. This CDR3 comprises 15 residues. Looked up from germline, CDR1 is SGHDT and CDR2 is YYEEEE. With 7 bases clipped from V and 8 bases from J, the junction kept 14 bases outside the gene matches. The CDR3 DNA reads as TGTGCCAGCGACACCCTACGGGGGGGAATTCATGAGCAGTTCTTC. Its translation is CASDTLRGGIHEQFF.

This clonotype was detected many times. The chain carries TRBV9 and TRBJ2-1; D not resolved. Trimming took off 0 bases at V and 0 bases at J, with 7 bases between the two ends. Germline-derived CDR1 and CDR2 are SGDLS and YYNGEE. The CDR3 spans 15 residues. Written as DNA, the CDR3 is TGTGCCAGCAGCGTAGCGGGCAACTCCTACAATGAGCAGTTCTTC. It encodes CASSVAGNSYNEQFF.

This clonotype was recorded at least ten times. The chain employs TRBV12-3 or TRBV12-4 and TRBJ2-2; no definite D call. This CDR3 region has 13 residues. V was cut by 10 bases and J by 5 bases, with 14 bases left in between. The CDR3 spells CANLVAGTGELFF. The CDR3 region has the DNA TGTGCCAACCTCGTCGCCGGAACCGGGGAGCTGTTTTTT.

The CDR3 nucleotides are TGTGCCAGCAGCTTCCCTCGGGGGTGGGGGGATACGCAGTATTTT. Translating it yields CASSFPRGWGDTQYF. The chain links TRBV5-5 to TRBJ2-3; TRBD2 is a possible D gene (6 bases). From germline, CDR1 is SGHKS and CDR2 YYEKEE (reference sequence). V was pared by 2 bases and J by 6 bases, with 16 bases between. CDR3 length: 15 amino acids.

This clonotype was recorded at least ten times. V usage is TRBV29-1 and J usage is TRBJ2-2, with no clear D. CDR3 size: 11 residues. The germline CDR1 and CDR2 sequences are SQVTM and ANQGSEA. V shed 7 bases and J shed 8 bases, with 11 bases lying between them. The CDR3 loop reads CSARSYGELFF. For the CDR3, the DNA is TGCAGCGCCCGGTCCTATGGGGAGCTGTTTTTT.

This clonotype was detected a few times. The genes are TRBV6-5 and TRBJ1-2; 7 bases line up with TRBD1. Trimming removed 0 bases from V and 4 bases from J; junction bases left unmatched: 5. The germline gives CDR1 MNHEY, CDR2 SVGAGI. The length of the CDR3 is 15 residues. The CDR3: CASSYSRGGGYGYTF. The CDR3 DNA reads TGTGCCAGCAGTTACTCGAGAGGGGGCGGCTATGGCTACACCTTC.

This clonotype was seen a handful of times. The CDR3: CATSDFRGNGYTF. The CDR3 DNA reads as TGTGCCACCAGTGATTTTCGGGGAAATGGCTACACCTTC. The chain uses TRBV24-1 and TRBJ1-2; D call uncertain. Germline CDR1 and CDR2: KGHDR and SFDVKD. V was clipped by 1 base and J by 6 bases, with 8 bases between them. CDR3 length equals 13 residues.

There are many counts of this clonotype. The chain is built from TRBV29-1 and TRBJ1-2; maybe TRBD1 (5 bases). The germline CDR1 and CDR2 sequences are SQVTM and ANQGSEA. The V end lost 7 bases, the J end lost 3 bases, and 18 bases lay between the germline ends. This CDR3 is built from 14 residues. This chain's CDR3 is CSARAGPGDYGYTF. CDR3 sequence (DNA): TGCAGCGCCAGAGCGGGGCCGGGTGACTATGGCTACACCTTC. The full variable domain, rest sourced from reference TRBV29-1 and TRBJ1-2, is SAVISQKPSRDICQRGTSLTIQCQVDSQVTMMFWYRQQPGQSLTLIATANQGSEATYESGFVIDKFPISRPNLTFSTLTVSNMSPEDSSIYLCSARAGPGDYGYTFGSGTRLTVV.